This T cell receptor beta chain was sequenced during a study of cytomegalovirus exposure and HLA in healthy donors. On the study more broadly: For the 300 to 400 genotyped donors, 80% to 90% fell within the Caucasian-associated ancestry cluster.

In its sample, this clone was seen a few times. The antigen is undetermined. General observations from the study: Later analysis reportedly placed an Asian-associated ancestry cluster below the approximately 730-donor mean in N-insertions. A link between a missense DCLRE1C variant and TCR beta V- and J-gene trimming emerged from a later analysis. Prior analysis indicated that the majority of TCR beta V segments exhibited productivity approximately 90% or approximately 30% of the time.

This CDR3 region has 17 residues. Germline loops: CDR1 SNHLY, CDR2 FYNNEI. V was trimmed by 4 bases and J by 0 bases, leaving 16 bases between them. PCR amplification relied on 60 Vbeta primers (plus 13 Jbeta primers). Sequencing used immunoSEQ multiplex PCR; TCRdb keeps in-frame clones, though not all of them. The profile shows some 90,000 clones, roughly 74% of them singletons. Sequencing was done on a sample of PBMCs. This receptor was obtained from a female donor in good health and CMV-seropositive. This chain links TRBV2 with TRBJ1-3; D not resolved. CDR3: CASSVYPRVLSGNTIYF. DNA of the CDR3: TGTGCCAGCAGTGTCTATCCCCGCGTGCTCTCTGGAAACACCATATATTTT.